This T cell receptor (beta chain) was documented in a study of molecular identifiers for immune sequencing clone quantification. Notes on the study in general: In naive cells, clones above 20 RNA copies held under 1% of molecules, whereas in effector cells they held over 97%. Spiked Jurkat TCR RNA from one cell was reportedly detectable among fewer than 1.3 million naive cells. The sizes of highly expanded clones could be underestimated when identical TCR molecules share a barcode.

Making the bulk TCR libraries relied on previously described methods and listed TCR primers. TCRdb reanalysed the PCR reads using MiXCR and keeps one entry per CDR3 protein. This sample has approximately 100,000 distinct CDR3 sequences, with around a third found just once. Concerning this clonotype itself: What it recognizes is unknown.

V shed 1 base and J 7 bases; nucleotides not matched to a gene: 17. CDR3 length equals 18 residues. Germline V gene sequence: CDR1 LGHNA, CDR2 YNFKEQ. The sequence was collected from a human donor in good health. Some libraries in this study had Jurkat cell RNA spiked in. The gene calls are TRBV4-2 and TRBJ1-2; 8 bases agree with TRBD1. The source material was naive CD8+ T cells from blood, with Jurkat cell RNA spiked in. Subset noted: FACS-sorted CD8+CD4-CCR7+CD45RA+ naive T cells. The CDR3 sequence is CASSQAPGQGKASIGYTF. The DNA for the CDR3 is TGTGCCAGCAGCCAAGCCCCCGGACAGGGTAAGGCGTCTATTGGCTACACCTTC.